Listed below are T cell receptor beta chains from one sample, sequenced in a study of cytotoxic CD8 clonotypes in ibrutinib-treated CLL. Generated by immunoSEQ multiplex PCR, the TCRdb table keeps only in-frame clones and is missing some. The sample contains roughly 200,000 clones, 79% of which appear only once. The sample was PBMCs, taken after 12 months of ibrutinib treatment. The receptors were sampled from a human donor with chronic lymphocytic leukemia. The CDR3 runs from the conserved cysteine through the conserved F or W. A D gene is named only where the DNA matches it firmly. Size is omitted from some rows. Given values are once, few, many or a class for expanded clones.

>.|TRBJ2-3|TRBV7-2|TRBD2
CASSTQRGRRLYF
TGTGCCAGCAGCACTCAGCGGGGCCGTCGTCTGTATTTT
>.|TRBJ2-1|TRBV4-2|TRBD2
CASSQVSSGTRYNEQFF
TGTGCCAGCAGCCAAGTCTCTAGCGGGACGCGATACAATGAGCAGTTCTTC
>.|TRBJ2-7|TRBV28|.
CASSSPLAGQYF
TGTGCCAGCAGTTCCCCCCTCGCGGGGCAGTACTTC
>.|TRBJ2-5|TRBV27|.
CASSPVGQETQYF
TGTGCCAGCAGCCCGGTGGGCCAAGAGACCCAGTACTTC
>.|TRBJ1-2|TRBV30|.
CAWERPNSGGYGYTF
TGTGCCTGGGAACGCCCGAACAGCGGCGGGTATGGCTACACCTTC
>.|TRBJ1-4|TRBV7-8|.
CASSTTVHNEKLFF
TGTGCCAGCAGCACGACAGTTCATAATGAAAAACTGTTTTTT
>.|TRBJ2-1|TRBV5-4|TRBD2
CASSLVRGGYNEQFF
TGTGCCAGCAGCTTGGTGCGGGGGGGATACAATGAGCAGTTCTTC
>.|TRBJ1-5|TRBV23-1|TRBD1
CASPGQENNQPQHF
TGCGCCAGTCCGGGACAGGAAAACAATCAGCCCCAGCATTTT
>few|TRBJ1-2|TRBV2|.
CASSEGLYGYTF
TGTGCCAGCAGTGAAGGTCTATATGGCTACACCTTC
>.|TRBJ1-6|TRBV30|.
CAWNFEGTFNSPLHF
TGTGCCTGGAACTTCGAGGGGACCTTTAATTCACCCCTCCACTTT
>.|TRBJ2-5|TRBV7-2|.
CASSLYRQETQYF
TGTGCCAGCAGCTTATACAGGCAAGAGACCCAGTACTTC
>once|TRBJ2-5|TRBV5-1|.
CASSLGANQETQYF
TGCGCCAGCAGCTTGGGGGCTAACCAAGAGACCCAGTACTTC
>few|TRBJ2-5|TRBV11-2|.
CASSLGPAGETQYF
TGTGCCAGCAGCTTAGGGCCAGCGGGAGAGACCCAGTACTTC
>.|TRBJ2-3|TRBV7-8|.
CASSLFLQGTDTQYF
TGTGCCAGCAGCTTGTTTCTCCAGGGGACAGATACGCAGTATTTT
>once|TRBJ2-1|TRBV7-3|.
CASSSDLNEQFF
TGTGCCAGCAGCTCGGACCTGAATGAGCAGTTCTTC
>.|TRBJ2-5|TRBV18|TRBD2
CASSLGLEETQYF
TGTGCCAGCTCTCTGGGACTAGAAGAGACCCAGTACTTC
>medium-sized|TRBJ2-7|TRBV10-3|.
CAIEWKGEQYF
TGTGCCATCGAATGGAAAGGGGAGCAGTACTTC
>.|TRBJ1-4|TRBV5-5|.
CASNQDSWNEKLFF
TGTGCCAGCAACCAGGACAGTTGGAATGAAAAACTGTTTTTT
>once|TRBJ2-7|TRBV6-6|TRBD1
CASRPQGKVSYEQYF
TGTGCCAGCAGACCACAGGGGAAGGTCTCCTACGAGCAGTACTTC
>.|TRBJ2-7|TRBV27|TRBD2
CASSLMGGAGYEQYF
TGTGCCAGCAGTTTAATGGGGGGAGCGGGGTACGAGCAGTACTTC
>.|TRBJ2-5|TRBV18|.
CASSPGRETQYF
TGTGCCAGCTCACCAGGGCGAGAGACCCAGTACTTC
>.|TRBJ1-1|TRBV4-3|.
CASTSNTEAFF
TGCGCCAGCACTTCGAACACTGAAGCTTTCTTT
>.|TRBJ2-7|TRBV2|.
CASSVPGGFYEQYF
TGTGCCAGCAGTGTCCCTGGAGGGTTTTACGAGCAGTACTTC
>.|TRBJ1-2|TRBV5-1|.
CASSFGGNRYGYTF
TGCGCCAGCAGCTTTGGGGGAAATCGCTATGGCTACACCTTC
>.|TRBJ2-7|TRBV20-1|.
CSALDGYEQYF
TGCAGTGCTCTGGACGGCTACGAGCAGTACTTC
>.|TRBJ1-2|TRBV5-1|.
CASYSGQTTNYGYTF
TGCGCCAGCTACTCAGGACAGACAACTAACTATGGCTACACCTTC
>.|TRBJ2-7|TRBV18|.
CASSQDSTAGEQYF
TGTGCCAGCTCACAGGACTCGACGGCCGGGGAGCAGTACTTC
>.|TRBJ1-1|TRBV5-1|.
CVSSLETALNTEAFF
TGCGTCAGCAGCTTGGAAACAGCTTTGAACACTGAAGCTTTCTTT
>.|TRBJ2-7|TRBV28|.
CASRLPIMGEQYF
TGTGCCAGCAGGCTACCCATCATGGGCGAGCAGTACTTC
>.|TRBJ2-3|TRBV11-2|.
CASSLSPPGQYF
TGTGCCAGCAGCTTATCACCTCCAGGGCAGTATTTT
>.|TRBJ1-5|TRBV6-1|TRBD1
CASKGQGNQPQHF
TGTGCCAGCAAGGGACAGGGGAATCAGCCCCAGCATTTT
>.|TRBJ2-2|TRBV7-9|.
CASKDNTGELFF
TGTGCCAGCAAAGACAACACCGGGGAGCTGTTTTTT
>.|TRBJ2-7|TRBV4-2|.
CASSQDRARPSYEQYF
TGTGCCAGCAGCCAAGATAGGGCCAGACCCTCCTACGAGCAGTACTTC
>.|TRBJ1-5|TRBV10-3|TRBD1
CAIRRGGQGDSPQHF
TGTGCCATCAGACGCGGAGGACAGGGGGATTCGCCCCAGCATTTT
>.|TRBJ1-2|TRBV4-2|.
CASSQALQDRYTF
TGTGCCAGCAGCCAGGCCCTACAGGATCGCTACACCTTC